This T cell receptor beta chain was sequenced for a study of blood T cell repertoires in COVID-19. Produced via immunoSEQ multiplex PCR; TCRdb's table is partial and in-frame only. The repertoire includes fewer than 250,000 clones, approximately 86% of them detected once, and around 0.7% sits in the top ten. The germline CDR1 and CDR2 sequences are MNHEY and SMNVEV (reference sequence). J gave up 0 bases and V 2 bases, and 10 bases lay outside the gene matches. The CDR3 runs to 18 residues. The rearrangement joins TRBV27 to TRBJ1-5; 7 bases map to TRBD1. What was sequenced was peripheral blood. This sequence originates from a man between 40 and 49 years old with acute or convalescent COVID-19. CDR3 in DNA: TGTGCCAGCAGTTTAAGATTTGCCGGGACAGATAGCAATCAGCCCCAGCATTTT. It translates to CASSLRFAGTDSNQPQHF.